A single sample gave rise to the 26 T cell receptor beta chains below, sequenced in a study of blood T cell repertoires in COVID-19. Sequencing was performed with immunoSEQ multiplex PCR; in TCRdb, only in-frame clones are kept and a portion is missing. The sample has 290,000 or so clones; 87% are singletons. Sequenced material: peripheral blood. These receptor sequences come from a young man with active or convalescent COVID-19.

The chain has TRBV12-3 or TRBV12-4 and TRBJ2-7; D is uncertain. CDR3 length equals 12 residues. V lost 8 bases and J lost 2, with 10 bases in between. CDR3: CASGVGPYEQYF. The CDR3 DNA is TGTGCCAGCGGAGTTGGCCCCTACGAGCAGTACTTC.

This CDR3 reads CASKGTGGSRETQYF. The CDR3 DNA is TGTGCCAGCAAGGGAACAGGGGGCTCGAGAGAGACCCAGTACTTC. The V call is TRBV2, the J call TRBJ2-5, with 9 bases matching TRBD1. V gave up 7 bases and J gave up 4 bases; unmatched junction bases: 10. Per germline, CDR1 SNHLY and CDR2 FYNNEI. The CDR3 has 15 amino acids.

The rearrangement uses TRBV7-8 and TRBJ2-7, with 9 bases matching TRBD1. The CDR3 is made up of 15 amino acids. With V trimmed by 5 bases and J by 3 bases, 8 bases remained unmatched. Germline CDR1 and CDR2: SGHVS and FQNEAQ. The CDR3 region is CASSTRTGVFYEQYF. The CDR3 nucleotides are TGTGCCAGCAGCACCCGGACAGGGGTCTTCTACGAGCAGTACTTC.

The V and J genes are TRBV28 and TRBJ1-2; 7 positions agree with TRBD1. Trimming cost V 6 bases and J 8 bases; bases outside gene matches: 12. CDR1 is MDHEN, CDR2 SYDVKM, per germline. The CDR3 spans 14 residues. The CDR3 here is CASSGGRGGWGYTF. CDR3 sequence (DNA): TGTGCCAGCAGCGGGGGTAGAGGGGGCTGGGGCTACACCTTC.

The rearrangement links TRBV5-6 to TRBJ2-6; no firm D call. This CDR3 has 16 residues. Between the trimmed V and J ends, which lost 4 bases and 1 base, there was a span of 12 bases. Germline lookup yields CDR1 SGHDT and CDR2 YYEEEE. CDR3 coding DNA: TGTGCCAGCAGCCAATGGAGAGGATCTGGGGCCAACGTCCTGACTTTC. This gives the protein CASSQWRGSGANVLTF.

The chain combines TRBV7-2 with TRBJ1-5; D perhaps matches TRBD1 (6 bases). The length of the CDR3 is 14 residues. Germline CDR1 is SGHTA and CDR2 is FQGNSA. The V end lost 3 bases, the J end lost 2 bases, and 8 bases lay between the germline ends. The DNA of the CDR3 is TGTGCCAGCAGCTTGAACAGGGGCAATCAGCCCCAGCATTTT. Amino acids: CASSLNRGNQPQHF.

The rearrangement links TRBV18 to TRBJ2-5, with D unresolved. The CDR3 is made up of 13 amino acids. Trimming shortened V by 2 bases and J by 1 base, and 5 bases separated the two germline ends. Germline V lookup: CDR1 KGHSH, CDR2 LQKENI. This chain's CDR3 is CASSPNFQETQYF. The DNA for the CDR3 is TGTGCCAGCTCACCAAACTTCCAAGAGACCCAGTACTTC. Full variable domain (rest looked up from reference TRBV18 and TRBJ2-5): NAGVMQNPRHLVRRRGQEARLRCSPMKGHSHVYWYRQLPEEGLKFMVYLQKENIIDESGMPKERFSAEFPKEGPSILRIQQVVRGDSAAYFCASSPNFQETQYFGPGTRLLVL.

Here the CDR3 DNA reads TGTGCCAGCAATGCGGTTGATGAAAAACTGTTTTTT. It codes for CASNAVDEKLFF. The rearrangement joins TRBV5-6 to TRBJ1-4; no reliable D call. Trimming removed 6 bases at V and 6 bases at J, with 9 bases between. The CDR3 extends over 12 amino acids. The germline V gene has CDR1 SGHDT and CDR2 YYEEEE.

J is TRBJ1-1 and V is TRBV6-6, with D perhaps matching TRBD1 (5 bases). V lost 2 bases, J lost 1 base, and 8 bases lay in between. The CDR3 loop spans 14 amino acids. Germline CDR1 MNHNY, CDR2 SVGAGI (reference sequence). CDR3 sequence reads: CASSYQGTNTEAFF. The CDR3 bases are TGTGCCAGCAGTTACCAGGGAACGAACACTGAAGCTTTCTTT.

The chain couples TRBV5-1 to TRBJ2-5; TRBD2 agrees at 9 bases. Germline-derived CDR1 and CDR2 are SGHRS and YFSETQ. This CDR3 is built from 15 residues. After removal of 5 bases from V and 4 bases from J, the junction contained 9 bases not matched to a gene. The CDR3 loop is CASRPFSGRGETQYF. In nucleotides, the CDR3 is TGCGCCAGCAGGCCTTTTAGCGGGAGAGGAGAGACCCAGTACTTC.

The chain couples TRBV27 to TRBJ1-5; D is perhaps TRBD1 (5 bases). Deletions cut 3 bases from V and 1 base from J, with 10 bases between. This CDR3 has 15 residues. The germline gives CDR1 MNHEY, CDR2 SMNVEV (reference sequence). The CDR3 sequence is CASSFSGMSNQPQHF. In DNA, the CDR3 is TGTGCCAGCAGTTTTTCAGGGATGAGCAATCAGCCCCAGCATTTT.

The CDR3 DNA reads TGTGCCAGCAGCCCGGACACAGGATACGAGCAGTACTTC. The encoded protein is CASSPDTGYEQYF. This chain uses TRBV28 with TRBJ2-7; D is perhaps TRBD1 (5 bases). The V end lost 6 bases, the J end lost 4 bases, and 13 bases lay between the germline ends. Per the germline V gene, CDR1 is MDHEN and CDR2 is SYDVKM. This CDR3 has 13 amino acids.

This clone was detected only a few times. The chain joins TRBV2 to TRBJ1-1; TRBD1 agrees at 7 bases. Germline assignment: CDR1 SNHLY and CDR2 FYNNEI. J was trimmed by 4 bases and V by 8 bases; bases with no gene match: 7. CDR3 length: 13 amino acids. The DNA of the CDR3 is TGTGCCAGCCGGGGACAGTGGGGCACTGAAGCTTTCTTT. Residues: CASRGQWGTEAFF.

J is TRBJ2-3 and V is TRBV21-1; the tabulated D call, TRBD2, remains unverified against the DNA. TRBV21-1 is labeled a pseudogene. There are 12 residues in the CDR3. The CDR3 region has the DNA TGTGCCAGCAGCCATCACTCGAATACGCAGTATTTT. This codes for CASSHHSNTQYF.

The chain carries TRBV29-1 and TRBJ2-7; D may be TRBD1 (5 bases). There are 17 residues in the CDR3. Germline assignment: CDR1 SQVTM and CDR2 ANQGSEA. The ends were cut back, 1 base at V and 4 bases at J, with 23 bases in the middle. The CDR3 DNA sequence: TGCAGCGTTGAAGCTAATTCCAGGGTAACTGCCGCGTACGAGCAGTACTTC. It codes for CSVEANSRVTAAYEQYF.

In the case of this clone: Other DNA sequences from this sample encode an identical CDR3 as well. This chain uses TRBV5-1 with TRBJ2-7, with 12 bases lining up with TRBD2. Germline CDR1 reads SGHRS; CDR2 reads YFSETQ. V lost 5 bases and J lost 3; bases outside the gene matches: 3. There are 14 residues in the CDR3. The DNA of the CDR3 is TGCGCCAGCAGGACGGGACTAGCGGGCTACGAGCAGTACTTC. It codes for CASRTGLAGYEQYF.

This clone was seen only once. J is TRBJ2-6 and V is TRBV7-2; no clear D gene. In germline, CDR1 is SGHTA, CDR2 FQGNSA. The CDR3 has 15 residues. V was clipped by 5 bases and J by 4 bases, with 12 bases between them. Here the CDR3 DNA reads TGTGCCAGCAGCCCACAGTCCGGCGGGGCCAACGTCCTGACTTTC. Protein sequence: CASSPQSGGANVLTF.

The chain joins TRBV9 to TRBJ1-3, with 10 bases lining up with TRBD1. The germline V gene encodes CDR1 SGDLS and CDR2 YYNGEE. The CDR3 covers 15 residues. V trimming: 4 bases; J trimming: 6 bases; junction bases outside the gene matches: 7. CDR3 region: CASSLSGTGVNTIYF. DNA for the CDR3: TGTGCCAGCAGCCTATCCGGGACAGGGGTAAACACCATATATTTT. The variable domain in full, completed from reference TRBV9 and TRBJ1-3, reads DSGVTQTPKHLITATGQRVTLRCSPRSGDLSVYWYQQSLDQGLQFLIQYYNGEERAKGNILERFSAQQFPDLHSELNLSSLELGDSALYFCASSLSGTGVNTIYFGEGSWLTVV.

The V gene is TRBV5-4, the J gene TRBJ2-7; 7 bases match TRBD2. The CDR3 runs to 14 residues. Germline lookup yields CDR1 SGHNT and CDR2 YYREEE (reference sequence). V dropped 0 bases and J dropped 6; count of bases not matched to a gene: 6. The CDR3 here is CASSLESGRAEQYF. CDR3 coding DNA: TGTGCCAGCAGCTTGGAGAGTGGGAGGGCCGAGCAGTACTTC. Full variable domain (outside the CDR3, taken from reference TRBV5-4 and TRBJ2-7): ETGVTQSPTHLIKTRGQQVTLRCSSQSGHNTVSWYQQALGQGPQFIFQYYREEENGRGNFPPRFSGLQFPNYSSELNVNALELDDSALYLCASSLESGRAEQYFGPGTRLTVT.

The genes are TRBV4-1 and TRBJ2-5; no definite D call. The CDR3 is 15 residues long. V shed 0 bases and J shed 4 bases, with 12 bases lying between them. Germline CDR1 is MGHRA and CDR2 is YSYEKL. CDR3 region: CASSQDSGAGETQYF. The CDR3 DNA is TGCGCCAGCAGCCAAGATAGTGGTGCAGGAGAGACCCAGTACTTC.

V and J are TRBV9 and TRBJ1-3; no clear D. CDR1 and CDR2 from the germline V gene are SGDLS and YYNGEE. The CDR3 is 14 amino acids. Trimming took off 0 bases at V and 2 bases at J, with 6 bases between the two ends. CDR3 amino acids: CASSVEEAGNTIYF. For the CDR3, the DNA is TGTGCCAGCAGCGTAGAGGAGGCTGGAAACACCATATATTTT.

The chain couples TRBV9 to TRBJ2-3; D is possibly TRBD1 (5 bases). Trimming left V 2 bases short and J 3 bases short, with 16 bases between. There are 16 residues in the CDR3. Looked up from germline, CDR1 is SGDLS and CDR2 is YYNGEE. The CDR3 DNA follows: TGTGCCAGCAGCGTTAGGGGCAACTCCCGTACAGATACGCAGTATTTT. It yields the protein CASSVRGNSRTDTQYF.

The V and J genes are TRBV15 and TRBJ1-2, with D unclear. Germline V gives CDR1 LNHNV, CDR2 YYDKDF (reference sequence). This CDR3 has 12 amino acids. V was trimmed by 1 base and J by 6 bases, leaving 6 bases between them. CDR3: CATSRGPDGYTF. The CDR3 DNA is TGTGCCACCAGCAGAGGCCCGGATGGCTACACCTTC.

The genes are TRBV5-1 and TRBJ2-3; perhaps TRBD1 as D (6 bases). V lost 2 bases and J lost 2, with 12 bases in between. CDR1 is SGHRS and CDR2 is YFSETQ in the germline V gene. This CDR3 is 15 amino acids long. CDR3 region: CASSFSGQPTDTQYF. CDR3 coding DNA: TGCGCCAGCAGCTTTTCGGGACAACCCACAGATACGCAGTATTTT.

This rearrangement joins TRBV7-2 to TRBJ2-3, with TRBD2 as a possible D gene (6 bases). The CDR3 extends over 15 amino acids. Germline V CDR1 and CDR2: SGHTA, FQGNSA. V was cut by 8 bases and J by 10 bases, with 25 bases left in between. CDR3 protein: CASRDQGLARGSQYF. In DNA, the CDR3 is TGTGCCAGCCGCGACCAGGGACTCGCCCGGGGGTCGCAGTATTTT.

J is TRBJ2-1 and V is TRBV6-5, with D perhaps TRBD1 (6 bases). Germline CDR1 MNHEY, CDR2 SVGAGI. V lost 2 bases to trimming and J lost 9 bases, with 11 bases between them. The CDR3 has 13 amino acids. DNA of the CDR3: TGTGCCAGCAGTTACAAGACAGGTCTTGAGCAGTTCTTC. This translates into CASSYKTGLEQFF.